Each of the 32 T cell receptor beta chains below was sequenced from the same sample in a study of identical twins. TCRdb re-called the 5' RACE reads through MiXCR, storing one row per CDR3 protein. The sample lists fewer than 250,000 distinct CDR3 sequences; roughly 7% were seen once. The sample also formed part of further work on yellow fever vaccine responses in identical twins.

Sequencing was carried out using memory (CD45RO+) T cells sorted from blood. All receptors derive from a woman younger than 30 in good health.

V and J are TRBV11-2 and TRBJ2-1, with D possibly being TRBD2 (6 bases). Trimming took 5 bases from V and 7 from J, leaving 18 bases between them. The CDR3 is made up of 15 amino acids. Germline CDR1 reads SGHAT; CDR2 reads FQNNGV. The CDR3 protein is CASSKRIAEWNEQFF. The DNA for the CDR3 is TGTGCCAGCAGCAAACGCATAGCGGAATGGAATGAGCAGTTCTTC.

The chain joins TRBV27 to TRBJ1-2; TRBD1 might be the D (5 bases). The CDR3 has 13 residues. The germline V and J ends were trimmed by 2 bases and 8 bases, with 12 bases remaining between them. The germline gives CDR1 MNHEY, CDR2 SMNVEV (reference sequence). The CDR3, as DNA: TGTGCCAGCAGTTTAGGGCGCGGGGGAGGCTACACCTTC. Translation gives CASSLGRGGGYTF.

This chain connects TRBV3-1 to TRBJ2-3, with 7 bases lining up with TRBD1. With 5 bases clipped from V and 4 bases from J, the junction kept 6 bases outside the gene matches. This CDR3 comprises 14 residues. Germline V gives CDR1 LGHDT, CDR2 YNNKEL (reference sequence). Here the CDR3 reads CASSADRFPDTQYF. DNA of the CDR3: TGTGCCAGCAGCGCGGACAGGTTCCCAGATACGCAGTATTTT.

CDR3 sequence (DNA): TGTGCCAGTAGTAAGGGACAGAATAGCAATCAGCCCCAGCATTTT. Its protein is CASSKGQNSNQPQHF. This chain links TRBV19 with TRBJ1-5, with TRBD1 identical over 7 bases. V dropped 4 bases and J dropped 0; count of bases not matched to a gene: 3. The CDR3 totals 15 residues. Germline lookup yields CDR1 LNHDA and CDR2 SQIVND (reference sequence).

This clonotype was detected only a few times. This chain links TRBV7-6 with TRBJ1-4, with 8 bases lining up with TRBD1. Germline values: CDR1 SGHVS, CDR2 FNYEAQ. The CDR3 contains 15 residues. With 0 bases clipped from V and 11 bases from J, the junction kept 8 bases outside the gene matches. CDR3 DNA sequence: TGTGCCAGCAGCTTAGCGTGGACAGGGCAGGTCAAACTGTTTTTT. Translated: CASSLAWTGQVKLFF.

There are a few counts of this clonotype. The chain carries TRBV5-6 and TRBJ1-4; no reliable D call. Germline V gene sequence: CDR1 SGHDT, CDR2 YYEEEE. V was pared by 0 bases and J by 8 bases, with 8 bases between. The CDR3 totals 13 residues. CDR3 in DNA: TGTGCCAGCAGCTTGGGCCCTGAAGAAAAACTGTTTTTT. Its translation is CASSLGPEEKLFF.

This clonotype was seen at least ten times. J is TRBJ1-3 and V is TRBV3-1, with D maybe TRBD1 (6 bases). This CDR3 comprises 15 residues. Germline V gene data show CDR1 as LGHDT and CDR2 as YNNKEL (reference sequence). Trimming removed 1 base from V and 4 bases from J, with 11 bases in between. The CDR3 protein is CASSQARGSGNTIYF. The DNA of the CDR3 is TGTGCCAGCAGCCAAGCCAGGGGTTCAGGAAACACCATATATTTT. Full variable domain (missing parts from reference TRBV3-1 and TRBJ1-3): DTAVSQTPKYLVTQMGNDKSIKCEQNLGHDTMYWYKQDSKKFLKIMFSYNNKELIINETVPNRFSPKSPDKAHLNLHINSLELGDSAVYFCASSQARGSGNTIYFGEGSWLTVV.

Many counts were recorded for this clonotype. The V and J genes are TRBV20-1 and TRBJ2-2, with 7 nucleotides matching TRBD1. With 5 bases clipped from V and 4 bases from J, the junction kept 7 bases outside the gene matches. Germline-derived CDR1 and CDR2 are DFQATT and SNEGSKA (reference sequence). The CDR3 loop spans 14 amino acids. The CDR3 DNA is TGCAGTGCTCGGGACAGCGAATTCACCGGGGAGCTGTTTTTT. It translates to CSARDSEFTGELFF.

The CDR3 protein is CASSLRSTEAFF. CDR3 in DNA: TGTGCCAGCAGCCTCCGCAGCACTGAAGCTTTCTTT. V gene TRBV11-3 combines with J gene TRBJ1-1, with D unresolved. Per germline, CDR1 SGHNT and CDR2 YENEEA. The length of the CDR3 is 12 residues. V was cut by 5 bases and J by 4 bases, with 8 bases left in between.

The chain has TRBV14 and TRBJ2-1, with D possibly being TRBD2 (5 bases). With 2 bases removed from V and 0 bases from J, the gap between germline ends came to 11 bases. Germline-derived CDR1 and CDR2 are SGHDN and FVKESK. The CDR3 sequence is 16 residues long. This CDR3 is CASSQLAKGSYNEQFF. As DNA, the CDR3 is TGTGCCAGCAGCCAATTAGCGAAGGGCTCCTACAATGAGCAGTTCTTC.

This clonotype was counted a few times. The V and J genes are TRBV5-5 and TRBJ2-1; maybe TRBD2 (6 bases). Trimming left V 0 bases short and J 10 bases short, with 14 bases between. Germline V gives CDR1 SGHKS, CDR2 YYEKEE (reference sequence). The CDR3 has 14 residues. CDR3 sequence reads: CASSLVEGIGEQFF. In DNA, the CDR3 is TGTGCCAGCAGCTTGGTGGAGGGGATAGGGGAGCAGTTCTTC.

The rearrangement links TRBV24-1 to TRBJ2-3; D remains unclear. Germline V gene sequence: CDR1 KGHDR, CDR2 SFDVKD. The CDR3 is made up of 15 amino acids. V lost 0 bases to trimming and J lost 2 bases, with 8 bases between them. CDR3 sequence reads: CATSDLLADTDTQYF. CDR3 bases: TGTGCCACCAGTGATTTGCTTGCAGACACAGATACGCAGTATTTT.

This clonotype was seen ten or more times. The chain recombines TRBV6-2 or TRBV6-3 with TRBJ2-3; 9 bases are a match to TRBD2. J gave up 6 bases and V 6 bases, and 4 bases lay outside the gene matches. CDR3 length: 13 amino acids. Germline V gene lookup returns CDR1 MNHEY and CDR2 SVGEGT. This CDR3 reads CASRLAGFDTQYF. DNA of the CDR3: TGTGCCAGCAGACTAGCGGGCTTTGATACGCAGTATTTT.

The V call is TRBV6-2 or TRBV6-3, the J call TRBJ2-1, with 7 bases that match TRBD1. Germline V gives CDR1 MNHEY, CDR2 SVGEGT. The CDR3 spans 17 residues. The ends lost 8 bases at V and 8 bases at J; junction bases unmatched: 21. The chain's CDR3 is CASENAKSRGQEDEQFF. CDR3 in DNA: TGTGCCAGCGAGAACGCCAAGTCGAGGGGGCAGGAGGATGAGCAGTTCTTC.

This chain joins TRBV5-1 and TRBJ2-1, with 10 bases fitting TRBD2. With V trimmed by 3 bases and J by 8 bases, 5 bases remained unmatched. This CDR3 has 14 amino acids. Germline-derived CDR1 and CDR2 are SGHRS and YFSETQ. The CDR3 DNA reads TGCGCCAGCAGCTCGGGACTAGCGCTCGATGAGCAGTTCTTC. This gives the protein CASSSGLALDEQFF.

The table lists this clonotype with a few counts. CDR3 in amino acids: CASSFWENEKLFF. The CDR3 bases are TGTGCCAGCAGTTTTTGGGAAAATGAAAAACTGTTTTTT. V usage is TRBV12-3 or TRBV12-4 and J usage is TRBJ1-4; D is unclear. CDR3 length: 13 amino acids. Trimming pared 3 bases from V and 5 bases from J, leaving 7 bases between.

This clonotype appeared many times. This sequence joins TRBV7-9 and TRBJ1-1, with D possibly matching TRBD1 (5 bases). Germline CDR1 and CDR2: SEHNR and FQNEAQ (reference sequence). The CDR3 has 14 amino acids. V was pared by 1 base and J by 1 base, with 7 bases between. The DNA of the CDR3 is TGTGCCAGCAGCTTAGAGGGGAGGAACACTGAAGCTTTCTTT. It translates to CASSLEGRNTEAFF.

This clonotype was counted only a few times. This sequence joins TRBV20-1 and TRBJ2-5, with TRBD2 matching 8 bases. Germline V gene lookup returns CDR1 DFQATT and CDR2 SNEGSKA (reference sequence). The J segment lost 5 bases and the V segment lost 3 bases, leaving 8 bases of the junction unmatched. The CDR3 spans 14 residues. The CDR3 DNA reads as TGCAGTGCTAGCGACGGGAGGGCCTCGGAGACCCAGTACTTC. As protein: CSASDGRASETQYF.

This chain connects TRBV6-1 to TRBJ2-3; 10 bases are shared with TRBD1. Germline V gives CDR1 MNHNS, CDR2 SASEGT. After removal of 8 bases from V and 0 bases from J, the junction contained 8 bases not matched to a gene. The CDR3 length is 16 residues. As DNA, the CDR3 is TGTGCCAGCGGGGACAGGGGCCCCCCTAGCACAGATACGCAGTATTTT. Translating gives CASGDRGPPSTDTQYF.

V and J are TRBV4-1 and TRBJ1-1, with 7 bases lining up with TRBD1. The junction had 15 bases not matched to a gene; V was cut back by 0 bases and J by 5 bases. The CDR3 contains 18 residues. CDR1 and CDR2 from the germline V gene are MGHRA and YSYEKL. The DNA for the CDR3 is TGCGCCAGCAGCCAAGATCTTCGTCAGACAGGGAGACCAACTGAAGCTTTCTTT. This codes for CASSQDLRQTGRPTEAFF.

V is TRBV2 and J is TRBJ2-1, with 9 nucleotides matching TRBD1. The CDR3 contains 13 residues. CDR1 and CDR2 from the germline V gene are SNHLY and FYNNEI. V was pared by 7 bases and J by 4 bases, with 2 bases of the junction left unmatched. Here the CDR3 reads CASKGQGYNEQFF. In DNA form, the CDR3 reads TGTGCCAGCAAGGGACAGGGTTACAATGAGCAGTTCTTC.

This clonotype was seen a handful of times. This sequence joins TRBV20-1 and TRBJ2-7; 11 nucleotides align to TRBD2. This CDR3 has 14 residues. V lost 5 bases and J lost 5; bases outside the gene matches: 8. CDR1 is DFQATT and CDR2 is SNEGSKA in the germline V gene (reference sequence). CDR3 sequence: CSAPLAGGRNEQYF. The CDR3 DNA follows: TGCAGTGCTCCTTTAGCGGGAGGGCGGAACGAGCAGTACTTC.

The sample holds many counts of this clonotype. J is TRBJ2-1 and V is TRBV6-5; 7 bases are a match to TRBD1. Unmatched junction bases numbered 12, after V lost 6 bases and J lost 10 bases. The CDR3 is 14 residues long. From germline, CDR1 is MNHEY and CDR2 SVGAGI. CDR3 loop: CASSLLEGAGEQFF. The CDR3 nucleotides read TGTGCCAGCAGCCTACTCGAGGGGGCCGGGGAGCAGTTCTTC.

This clonotype was detected only a few times. This chain links TRBV18 with TRBJ2-4, with 7 bases identical to TRBD1. The germline V gene has CDR1 KGHSH and CDR2 LQKENI. Unmatched junction bases numbered 3, after V lost 2 bases and J lost 11 bases. CDR3 length equals 12 residues. This CDR3 is CASSPGQGVQYF. In nucleotides, the CDR3 is TGTGCCAGCTCACCAGGGCAGGGGGTTCAGTACTTC.

This clonotype has ten or more counts. This chain joins TRBV6-4 and TRBJ2-1; TRBD2 agrees at 11 bases. CDR3 size: 16 residues. Germline-derived CDR1 and CDR2 are MRHNA and SNTAGT. V shed 6 bases, J shed 4 bases, and the junction held 8 bases outside the gene matches. CDR3 loop: CASSPSLAGAYNEQFF. As DNA, the CDR3 is TGTGCCAGCAGCCCCTCACTAGCGGGGGCATACAATGAGCAGTTCTTC.

This sequence joins TRBV7-2 and TRBJ2-7; the match to TRBD2 covers 11 bases. Germline V CDR1 and CDR2: SGHTA, FQGNSA. V trimming: 6 bases; J trimming: 3 bases; junction bases outside the gene matches: 7. There are 15 residues in the CDR3. This CDR3 reads CASRAGTSGLYEQYF. The CDR3 bases are TGTGCCAGCAGGGCCGGGACTAGCGGTCTCTACGAGCAGTACTTC.

The J gene is TRBJ1-5, the V gene TRBV28; D not resolved. Germline CDR1 reads MDHEN; CDR2 reads SYDVKM. Trimming cost V 5 bases and J 4 bases, with 6 bases left between them. The CDR3 extends over 12 amino acids. The CDR3 sequence is CASSGLNQPQHF. The CDR3 coding sequence is TGTGCCAGCAGTGGACTGAATCAGCCCCAGCATTTT.

J is TRBJ2-5 and V is TRBV9, with no clear D. This CDR3 comprises 15 residues. Germline V gene lookup returns CDR1 SGDLS and CDR2 YYNGEE. V gave up 0 bases and J gave up 6 bases, with 15 bases separating them. The CDR3 here is CASSVGLDYDQTQYF. The CDR3 DNA follows: TGTGCCAGCAGCGTAGGGCTGGATTACGACCAGACCCAGTACTTC.

This clonotype was seen a handful of times. This rearrangement joins TRBV4-1 to TRBJ2-5, with D unclear. Per germline, CDR1 MGHRA and CDR2 YSYEKL. V lost 0 bases and J lost 5, with 13 bases in between. This CDR3 has 15 residues. The DNA for the CDR3 is TGCGCCAGCAGCCAAGAGCGTAGATGGCGGGAGACCCAGTACTTC. Residues: CASSQERRWRETQYF.

This clonotype has ten or more counts. The chain has TRBV18 and TRBJ2-4, with TRBD2 matching over 7 bases. Looked up from germline, CDR1 is KGHSH and CDR2 is LQKENI. V was pared by 6 bases and J by 6 bases, with 11 bases of the junction left unmatched. The CDR3 length is 15 residues. Written as DNA, the CDR3 is TGTGCCAGCTCTGGACGGGGGACTACCACAAACATTCAGTACTTC. Its translation: CASSGRGTTTNIQYF.

This chain links TRBV21-1 with TRBJ2-7; no check of the table's D call, TRBD1, against the DNA was made. TRBV21-1 is annotated as a pseudogene. This CDR3 spans 17 amino acids. CDR3 sequence reads: CASSKGRTGGLTYEQYV. The CDR3 DNA follows: TGTGCCAGCAGCAAAGGTAGAACAGGGGGCCTGACCTACGAGCAGTACGTC.

The rearrangement links TRBV12-3 or TRBV12-4 to TRBJ2-3; TRBD2 matches 7 bases. Losses at the gene ends were 3 bases for V and 4 bases for J; bases not matched to a gene: 7. The CDR3 totals 15 residues. The CDR3 loop is CASSFGGREADTQYF. CDR3 bases: TGTGCCAGCAGTTTCGGGGGGAGGGAGGCAGATACGCAGTATTTT.